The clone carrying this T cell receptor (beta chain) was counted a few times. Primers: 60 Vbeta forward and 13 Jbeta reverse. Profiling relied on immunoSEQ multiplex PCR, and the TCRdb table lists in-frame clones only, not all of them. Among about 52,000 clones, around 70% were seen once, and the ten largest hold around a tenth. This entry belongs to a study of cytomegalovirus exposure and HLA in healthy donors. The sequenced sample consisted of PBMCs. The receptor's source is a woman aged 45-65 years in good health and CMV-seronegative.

The chain's CDR3 is CAIRNPTGAGVEAFF. CDR3 bases: TGTGCCATCAGGAACCCGACAGGGGCTGGGGTTGAAGCTTTCTTT. The gene calls are TRBV10-3 and TRBJ1-1; 8 positions agree with TRBD1. The CDR3 loop spans 15 amino acids. Germline CDR1 ENHRY, CDR2 SYGVKD. Unmatched junction bases numbered 13, after V lost 6 bases and J lost 7 bases.